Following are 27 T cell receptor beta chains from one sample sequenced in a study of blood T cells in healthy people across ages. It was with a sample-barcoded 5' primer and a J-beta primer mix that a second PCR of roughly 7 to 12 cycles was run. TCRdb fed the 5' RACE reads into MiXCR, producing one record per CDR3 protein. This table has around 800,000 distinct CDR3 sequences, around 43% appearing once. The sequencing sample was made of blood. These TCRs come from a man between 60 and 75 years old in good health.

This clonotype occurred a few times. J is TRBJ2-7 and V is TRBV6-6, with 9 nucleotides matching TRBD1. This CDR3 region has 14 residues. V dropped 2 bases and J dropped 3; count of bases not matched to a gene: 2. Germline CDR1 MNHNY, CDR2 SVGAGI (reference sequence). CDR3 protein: CASSYGQGNYEQYF. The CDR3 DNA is TGTGCCAGCAGTTACGGACAGGGGAACTACGAGCAGTACTTC.

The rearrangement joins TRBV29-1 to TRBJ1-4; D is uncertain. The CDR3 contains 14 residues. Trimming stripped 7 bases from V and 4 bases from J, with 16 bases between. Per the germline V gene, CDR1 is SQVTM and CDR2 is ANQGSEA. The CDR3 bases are TGCAGCGCCCAACGTGTCCATAGTAATGAAAAACTGTTTTTT. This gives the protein CSAQRVHSNEKLFF.

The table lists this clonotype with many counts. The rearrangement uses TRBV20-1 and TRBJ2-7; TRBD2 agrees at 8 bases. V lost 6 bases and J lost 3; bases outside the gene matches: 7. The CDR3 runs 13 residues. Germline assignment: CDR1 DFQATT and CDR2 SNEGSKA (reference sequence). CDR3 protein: CSAPGGGIYEQYF. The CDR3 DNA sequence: TGCAGTGCCCCGGGCGGGGGGATCTACGAGCAGTACTTC.

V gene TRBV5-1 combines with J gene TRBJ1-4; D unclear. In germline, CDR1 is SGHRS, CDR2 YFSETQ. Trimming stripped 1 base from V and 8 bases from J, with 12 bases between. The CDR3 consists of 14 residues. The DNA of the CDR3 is TGCGCCAGCAGCTTGAAGCCAGGTGACGAAAAACTGTTTTTT. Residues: CASSLKPGDEKLFF.

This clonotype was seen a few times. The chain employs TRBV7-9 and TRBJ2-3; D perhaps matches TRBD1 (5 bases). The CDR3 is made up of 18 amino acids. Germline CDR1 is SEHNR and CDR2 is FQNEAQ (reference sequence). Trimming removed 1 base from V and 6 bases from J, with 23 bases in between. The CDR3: CASSLGTNQGNRADTQYF. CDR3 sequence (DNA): TGTGCCAGCAGCTTAGGCACCAACCAGGGAAACCGAGCGGATACGCAGTATTTT.

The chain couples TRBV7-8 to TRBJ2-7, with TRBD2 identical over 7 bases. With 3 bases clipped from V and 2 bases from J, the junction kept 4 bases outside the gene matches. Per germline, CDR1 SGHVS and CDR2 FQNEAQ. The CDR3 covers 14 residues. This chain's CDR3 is CASSFERGPYEQYF. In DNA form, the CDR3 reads TGTGCCAGCAGCTTCGAGCGGGGACCCTACGAGCAGTACTTC.

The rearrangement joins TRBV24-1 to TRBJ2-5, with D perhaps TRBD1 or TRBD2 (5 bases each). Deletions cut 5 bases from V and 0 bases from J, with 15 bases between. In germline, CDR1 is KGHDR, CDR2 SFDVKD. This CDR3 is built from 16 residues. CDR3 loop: CATSGPGRPYQETQYF. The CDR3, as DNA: TGTGCCACCAGTGGACCGGGACGCCCGTACCAAGAGACCCAGTACTTC.

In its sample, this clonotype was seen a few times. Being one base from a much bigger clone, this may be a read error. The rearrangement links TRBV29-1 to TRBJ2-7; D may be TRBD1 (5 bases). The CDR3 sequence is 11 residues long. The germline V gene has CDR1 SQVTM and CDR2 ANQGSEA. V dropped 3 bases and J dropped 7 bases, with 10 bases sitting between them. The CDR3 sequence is CSVDRGNEQYF. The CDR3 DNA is TGCAGCGTTGATAGGGGAAATGAGCAGTACTTC.

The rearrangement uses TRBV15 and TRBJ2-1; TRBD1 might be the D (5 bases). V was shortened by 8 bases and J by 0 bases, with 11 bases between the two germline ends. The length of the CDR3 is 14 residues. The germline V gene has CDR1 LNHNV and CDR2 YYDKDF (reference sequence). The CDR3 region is CATVAGNSYNEQFF. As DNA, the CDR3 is TGTGCCACCGTGGCAGGGAACTCCTACAATGAGCAGTTCTTC.

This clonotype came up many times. In nucleotides, the CDR3 is TGTGCCAGCAGTTTCGGGCAGGGAAAATACGAGCAGTACTTC. Protein product: CASSFGQGKYEQYF. The V call is TRBV6-6, the J call TRBJ2-7; D may be TRBD1 (5 bases). CDR1 MNHNY and CDR2 SVGAGI come from the germline V gene (reference sequence). Trimming shortened V by 4 bases and J by 4 bases, and 14 bases separated the two germline ends. There are 14 residues in the CDR3.

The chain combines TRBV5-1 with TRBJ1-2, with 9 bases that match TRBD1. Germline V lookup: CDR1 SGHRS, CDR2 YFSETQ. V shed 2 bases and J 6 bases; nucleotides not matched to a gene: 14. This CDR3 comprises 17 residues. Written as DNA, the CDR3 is TGCGCCAGCAGCTTAGATCCGCTCACAGGGGGCGCGGATGGCTACACCTTC. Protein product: CASSLDPLTGGADGYTF.

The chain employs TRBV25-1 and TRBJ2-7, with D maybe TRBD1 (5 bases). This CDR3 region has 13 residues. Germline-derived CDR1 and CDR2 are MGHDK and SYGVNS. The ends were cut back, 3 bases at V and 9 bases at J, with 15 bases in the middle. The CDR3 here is CASSDSGLQGQYF. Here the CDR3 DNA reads TGTGCCAGCAGTGATTCAGGGCTTCAGGGGCAGTACTTC.

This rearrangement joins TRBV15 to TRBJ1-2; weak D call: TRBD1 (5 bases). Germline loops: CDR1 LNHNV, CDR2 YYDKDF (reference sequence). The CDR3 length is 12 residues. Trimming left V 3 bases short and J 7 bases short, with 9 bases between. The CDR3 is CATSSGTGGYTF. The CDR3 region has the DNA TGTGCCACCAGCAGCGGGACCGGTGGCTACACCTTC.

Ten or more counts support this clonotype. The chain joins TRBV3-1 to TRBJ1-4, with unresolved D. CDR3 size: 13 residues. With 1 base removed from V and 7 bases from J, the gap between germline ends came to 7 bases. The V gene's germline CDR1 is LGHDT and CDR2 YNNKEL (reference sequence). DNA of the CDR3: TGTGCCAGCAGCCAAGTCCGGATTGAAAAACTGTTTTTT. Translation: CASSQVRIEKLFF.

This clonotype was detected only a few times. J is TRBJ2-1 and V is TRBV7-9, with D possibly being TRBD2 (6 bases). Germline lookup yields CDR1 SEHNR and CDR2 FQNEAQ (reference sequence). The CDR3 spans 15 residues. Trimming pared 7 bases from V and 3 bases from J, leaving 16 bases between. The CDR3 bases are TGTGCCAGCACGTCCCGGGAGCGAGGCTACAATGAGCAGTTCTTC. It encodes CASTSRERGYNEQFF.

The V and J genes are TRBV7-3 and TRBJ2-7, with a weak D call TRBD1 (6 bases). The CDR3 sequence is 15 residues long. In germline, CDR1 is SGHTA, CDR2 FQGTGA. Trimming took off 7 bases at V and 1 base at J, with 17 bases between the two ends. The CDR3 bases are TGTGCCAGCATTGAGAAGGGACAAGCATCCTACGAGCAGTACTTC. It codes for CASIEKGQASYEQYF. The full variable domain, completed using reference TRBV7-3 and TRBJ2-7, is GAGVSQTPSNKVTEKGKYVELRCDPISGHTALYWYRQSLGQGPEFLIYFQGTGAADDSGLPNDRFFAVRPEGSVSTLKIQRTERGDSAVYLCASIEKGQASYEQYFGPGTRLTVT.

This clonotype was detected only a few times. CDR3 in DNA: TGTGCCAGCAGTAAACTTAGAAGTCGACAGAAAAACTACGAGCAGTACTTC. It codes for CASSKLRSRQKNYEQYF. V and J are TRBV2 and TRBJ2-7, with D possibly TRBD1 on 5 matching bases. Per the germline V gene, CDR1 is SNHLY and CDR2 is FYNNEI. Trimming cost V 5 bases and J 3 bases, with 23 bases left between them. The CDR3 is 17 amino acids.

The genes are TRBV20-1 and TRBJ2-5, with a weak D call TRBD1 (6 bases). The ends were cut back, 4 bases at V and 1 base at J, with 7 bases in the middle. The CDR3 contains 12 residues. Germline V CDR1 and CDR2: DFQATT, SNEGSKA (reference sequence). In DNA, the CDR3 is TGCAGTGCTAAAGGGGGCCAAGAGACCCAGTACTTC. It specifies CSAKGGQETQYF.

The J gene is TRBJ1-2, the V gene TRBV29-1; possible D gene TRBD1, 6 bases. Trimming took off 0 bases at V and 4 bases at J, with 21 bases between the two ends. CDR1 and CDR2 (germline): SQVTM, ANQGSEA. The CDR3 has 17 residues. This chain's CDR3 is CSVEDRGAQGLVYGYTF. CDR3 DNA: TGCAGCGTTGAAGATCGTGGTGCGCAGGGGCTCGTCTATGGCTACACCTTC.

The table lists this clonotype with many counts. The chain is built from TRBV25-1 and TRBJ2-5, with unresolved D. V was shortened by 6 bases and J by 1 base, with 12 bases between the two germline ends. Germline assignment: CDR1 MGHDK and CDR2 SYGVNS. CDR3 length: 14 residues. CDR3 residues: CASSPWGTQETQYF. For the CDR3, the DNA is TGTGCCAGCAGCCCGTGGGGAACCCAAGAGACCCAGTACTTC.

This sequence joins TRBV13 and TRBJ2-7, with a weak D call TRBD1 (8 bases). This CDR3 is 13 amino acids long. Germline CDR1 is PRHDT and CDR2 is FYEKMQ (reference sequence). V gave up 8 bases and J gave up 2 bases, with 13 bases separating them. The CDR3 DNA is TGTGCCAGCGCACAGGGGGGGACCTACGAGCAGTACTTC. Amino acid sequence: CASAQGGTYEQYF.

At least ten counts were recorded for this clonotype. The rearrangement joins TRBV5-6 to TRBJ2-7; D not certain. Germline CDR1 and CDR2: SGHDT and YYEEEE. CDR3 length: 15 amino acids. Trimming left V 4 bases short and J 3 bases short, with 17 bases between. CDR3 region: CASSRGPSLDYEQYF. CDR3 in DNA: TGTGCCAGCAGCCGAGGACCGAGTTTGGACTACGAGCAGTACTTC. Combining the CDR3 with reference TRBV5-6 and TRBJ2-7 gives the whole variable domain DAGVTQSPTHLIKTRGQQVTLRCSPKSGHDTVSWYQQALGQGPQFIFQYYEEEERQRGNFPDRFSGHQFPNYSSELNVNALLLGDSALYLCASSRGPSLDYEQYFGPGTRLTVT.

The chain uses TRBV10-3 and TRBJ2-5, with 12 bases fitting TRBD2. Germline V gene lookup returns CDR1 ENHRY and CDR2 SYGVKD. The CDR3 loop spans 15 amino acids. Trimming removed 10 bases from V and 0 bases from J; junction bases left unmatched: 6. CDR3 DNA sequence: TGTGCCACCGCCGGACTAGCGGGGTACCAAGAGACCCAGTACTTC. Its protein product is CATAGLAGYQETQYF.

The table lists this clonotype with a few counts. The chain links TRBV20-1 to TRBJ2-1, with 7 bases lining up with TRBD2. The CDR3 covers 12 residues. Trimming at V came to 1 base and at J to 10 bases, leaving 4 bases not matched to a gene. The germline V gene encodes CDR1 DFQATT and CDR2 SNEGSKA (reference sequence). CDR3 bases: TGCAGTGCTAGAGGCCTGGGGGGGGAGCAGTTCTTC. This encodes CSARGLGGEQFF.

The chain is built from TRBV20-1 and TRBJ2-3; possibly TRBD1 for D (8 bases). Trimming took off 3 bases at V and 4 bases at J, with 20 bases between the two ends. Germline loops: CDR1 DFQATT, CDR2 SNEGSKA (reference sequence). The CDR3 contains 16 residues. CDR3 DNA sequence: TGCAGTGCTAGTGGGGGGGCGACAGGGGTTCCAGATACGCAGTATTTT. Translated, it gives CSASGGATGVPDTQYF.

CDR3: CASSLTGRGKKLFF. As DNA, the CDR3 is TGTGCCAGCAGCTTAACAGGGCGAGGGAAAAAACTGTTTTTT. The chain employs TRBV11-2 and TRBJ1-4; tentatively, D is TRBD1 (6 bases). CDR1 and CDR2 (germline): SGHAT, FQNNGV. V was shortened by 2 bases and J by 9 bases, with 13 bases between the two germline ends. This CDR3 is built from 14 residues. The full variable domain, in which reference TRBV11-2 and TRBJ1-4 provide the parts outside the CDR3, is EAGVAQSPRYKIIEKRQSVAFWCNPISGHATLYWYQQILGQGPKLLIQFQNNGVVDDSQLPKDRFSAERLKGVDSTLKIQPAKLEDSAVYLCASSLTGRGKKLFFGSGTQLSVL.

CDR3 bases: TGTGCCAGCAGTACCCGGGACACCATAATTCGGAATGAGCAGTTCTTC. This codes for CASSTRDTIIRNEQFF. The V gene is TRBV6-1, the J gene TRBJ2-1; tentatively, D is TRBD1 (6 bases). CDR1 and CDR2 from the germline V gene are MNHNS and SASEGT. Between the trimmed V and J ends, which lost 5 bases and 7 bases, there was a span of 21 bases. The CDR3 has 16 amino acids.